Following are 8 T cell receptor beta chains from one sample sequenced in a study of blood T cell repertoires in COVID-19. Method: immunoSEQ multiplex PCR; TCRdb's copy keeps in-frame clones and lacks some. Of about 140,000 clones listed, approximately 80% are singletons. Sequenced input: peripheral blood. The receptors shown here come from a woman older than 75 with active or convalescent COVID-19.

This chain joins TRBV19 and TRBJ1-6, with D perhaps matching TRBD1 (6 bases). Per germline, CDR1 LNHDA and CDR2 SQIVND (reference sequence). The CDR3 is 14 residues long. V was shortened by 3 bases and J by 8 bases, with 11 bases between the two germline ends. CDR3: CASSMGQGHSPLHF. CDR3 DNA: TGTGCCAGTAGTATGGGGCAGGGGCATTCACCCCTCCACTTT.

Only a few counts were recorded for this clone. This chain uses TRBV15 with TRBJ1-1; D not certain. Germline CDR1 reads LNHNV; CDR2 reads YYDKDF (reference sequence). CDR3 size: 15 residues. V shed 7 bases and J shed 1 base, with 16 bases lying between them. The CDR3 is CATTKGGITNTEAFF. DNA of the CDR3: TGTGCCACCACCAAGGGAGGGATCACGAACACTGAAGCTTTCTTT.

The chain is built from TRBV13 and TRBJ1-1, with 7 bases fitting TRBD1. The V and J ends lost 4 bases and 3 bases, in that order; junction bases with no gene match: 11. The germline CDR1 and CDR2 sequences are PRHDT and FYEKMQ (reference sequence). The CDR3 covers 16 residues. In DNA form, the CDR3 reads TGTGCCAGCAGCTCCGATCCCGTAGGGGGCTACACTGAAGCTTTCTTT. Translation: CASSSDPVGGYTEAFF.

The V gene is TRBV30, the J gene TRBJ1-2; D is unresolved. Germline loops: CDR1 GTSNPN, CDR2 SVGIG (reference sequence). V was pared by 7 bases and J by 8 bases, with 14 bases between. The CDR3 runs 11 residues. The CDR3 spells CAYEGVGGYTF. The CDR3, as DNA: TGTGCCTATGAGGGAGTGGGGGGCTACACCTTC.

The chain carries TRBV3-1 (or the pseudogene TRBV3-2) and TRBJ2-2, with TRBD1 identical over 8 bases. Germline lookup yields CDR1 LGHDT and CDR2 YNNKEL (reference sequence). J gave up 4 bases and V 4 bases, and 8 bases lay outside the gene matches. The CDR3 spans 16 residues. The CDR3 coding sequence is TGTGCCAGCAGCCCGGGCCGGACAGGGATCACCGGGGAGCTGTTTTTT. It encodes CASSPGRTGITGELFF.

This clone was seen only once. V usage is TRBV15 and J usage is TRBJ2-1; TRBD1 is a possible D gene (6 bases). Germline V lookup: CDR1 LNHNV, CDR2 YYDKDF (reference sequence). V lost 1 base and J lost 4, with 20 bases in between. The CDR3 spans 18 residues. DNA for the CDR3: TGTGCCACCAGCAGAGTAGGGGGTCGGACCGAAAAATACAATGAGCAGTTCTTC. It specifies CATSRVGGRTEKYNEQFF.

This clone was counted a few times. The chain carries TRBV7-2 and TRBJ2-5; a weak D match, TRBD1 (6 bases). V was cut by 2 bases and J by 9 bases, with 10 bases left in between. Germline CDR1 SGHTA, CDR2 FQGNSA. The CDR3 length is 12 residues. The CDR3 loop is CASSLYQGSQYF. The DNA for the CDR3 is TGTGCCAGCAGCTTATATCAGGGGTCCCAGTACTTC. Full variable domain (missing parts from reference TRBV7-2 and TRBJ2-5): GAGVSQSPSNKVTEKGKDVELRCDPISGHTALYWYRQSLGQGLEFLIYFQGNSAPDKSGLPSDRFSAERTGGSVSTLTIQRTQQEDSAVYLCASSLYQGSQYFGPGTRLLVL.

The chain carries TRBV2 and TRBJ2-7; 9 bases line up with TRBD1. The V gene end was trimmed by 6 bases and the J gene end by 3 bases; junction bases not matched to a gene: 9. This CDR3 comprises 15 residues. The germline V gene encodes CDR1 SNHLY and CDR2 FYNNEI. The DNA of the CDR3 is TGTGCCAGCAGCGGAAAGCGGGGACAGGGCTACGAGCAGTACTTC. It encodes CASSGKRGQGYEQYF.